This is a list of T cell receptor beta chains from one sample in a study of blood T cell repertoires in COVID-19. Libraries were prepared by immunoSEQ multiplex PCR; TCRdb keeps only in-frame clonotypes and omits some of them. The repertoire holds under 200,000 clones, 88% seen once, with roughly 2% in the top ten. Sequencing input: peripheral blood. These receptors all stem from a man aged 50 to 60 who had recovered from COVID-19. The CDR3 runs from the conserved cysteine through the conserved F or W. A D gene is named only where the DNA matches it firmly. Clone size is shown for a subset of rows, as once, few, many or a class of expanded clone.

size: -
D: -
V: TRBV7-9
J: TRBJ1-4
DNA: TGTGCCAGCAGCTTAGGGGGCAGGGGCGGTGAAAAACTGTTTTTT
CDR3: CASSLGGRGGEKLFF

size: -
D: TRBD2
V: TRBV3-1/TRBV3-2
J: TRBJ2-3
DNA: TGTGCCAGCAGCATCCGGACTAGCAGGGATACGCAGTATTTT
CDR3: CASSIRTSRDTQYF

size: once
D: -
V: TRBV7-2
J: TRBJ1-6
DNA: TGTGCCAGCAGCCTCTCCTATAATTCACCCCTCCACTTT
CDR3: CASSLSYNSPLHF

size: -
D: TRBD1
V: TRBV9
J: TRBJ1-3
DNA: TGTGCCAGCAGTTCAGGACAGGGGGCCCCTGGAAACACCATATATTTT
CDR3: CASSSGQGAPGNTIYF

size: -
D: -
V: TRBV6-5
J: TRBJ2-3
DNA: TGTGCCAGCGAAAGAGGCGTTCCTAGCACAGATACGCAGTATTTT
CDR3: CASERGVPSTDTQYF

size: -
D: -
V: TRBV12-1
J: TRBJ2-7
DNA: TGTGCCAGCAGCCGGGACTGTACCTACGAGCAGTACTTC
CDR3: CASSRDCTYEQYF

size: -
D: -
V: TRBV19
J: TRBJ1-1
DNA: TGTGCCAGTACAGCGGAAGCACGGGGGAGCACTGAAGCTTTCTTT
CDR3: CASTAEARGSTEAFF

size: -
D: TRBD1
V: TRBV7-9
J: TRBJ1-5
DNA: TGTGCCAGCAGCTTAGGGACAGGGGGTAATCAGCCCCAGCATTTT
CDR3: CASSLGTGGNQPQHF

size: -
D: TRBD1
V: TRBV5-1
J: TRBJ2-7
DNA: TGCGCCAGCAGCTTGGAGGGGACAGGGGGCCCGTACGAGCAGTACTTC
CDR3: CASSLEGTGGPYEQYF

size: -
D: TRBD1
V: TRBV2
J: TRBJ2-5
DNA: TGTGCCAGCAGGGACGACAGGGACCAAGAGACCCAGTACTTC
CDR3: CASRDDRDQETQYF

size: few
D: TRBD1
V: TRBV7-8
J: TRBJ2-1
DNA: TGTGCCAGCAGCTTAGGTACAGGGGGACCTTACAATGAGCAGTTCTTC
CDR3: CASSLGTGGPYNEQFF

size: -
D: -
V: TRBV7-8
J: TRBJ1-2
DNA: TGTGCCAGCAGCTTAGCGGAAGGGGTCTATGGCTACACCTTC
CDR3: CASSLAEGVYGYTF

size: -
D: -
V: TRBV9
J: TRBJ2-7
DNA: TGTGCCAGCAGCATTGATAGGGGGCGAGCGGGCGAGCAGTACTTC
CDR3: CASSIDRGRAGEQYF

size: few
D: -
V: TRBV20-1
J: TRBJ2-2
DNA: TGCAGTGCTAGTAAACGGGGGGCCCCCACCGGGGAGCTGTTTTTT
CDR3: CSASKRGAPTGELFF

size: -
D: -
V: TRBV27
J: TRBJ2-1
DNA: TGTGCCAGCAGACCACAGGGCTCCTACAATGAGCAGTTCTTC
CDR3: CASRPQGSYNEQFF

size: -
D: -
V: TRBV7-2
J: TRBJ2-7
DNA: TGTGCCAGCAGCTTAGCGCCGGGAGTGGGCGAGCAGTACTTC
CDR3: CASSLAPGVGEQYF

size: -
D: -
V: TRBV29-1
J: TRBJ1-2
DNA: TGCAGCGTTGTTGGGCCCGGGGGGACTCCTAACTATGGCTACACCTTC
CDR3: CSVVGPGGTPNYGYTF

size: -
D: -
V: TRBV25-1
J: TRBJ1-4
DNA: TGTGCCAGCAGCCCCATTGGGGGGGAGAAACTGTTTTTT
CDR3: CASSPIGGEKLFF

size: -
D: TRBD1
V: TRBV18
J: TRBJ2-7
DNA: TGTGCCAGCTCGCGGGGACAGGGGGCTTACGAGCAGTACTTC
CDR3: CASSRGQGAYEQYF

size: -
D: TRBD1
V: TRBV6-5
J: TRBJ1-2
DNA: TGTGCCAGCAGTTACTCTAGGGACAGGGTGGCCTATGGCTACACCTTC
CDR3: CASSYSRDRVAYGYTF

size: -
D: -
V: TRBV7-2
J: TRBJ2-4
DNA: TGTGCCAGCAGCTTACCATCCCAGGGATTCACCAAAAACATTCAGTACTTC
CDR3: CASSLPSQGFTKNIQYF

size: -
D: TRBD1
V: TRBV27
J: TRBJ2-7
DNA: TGTGCCAGCAGTCCCGGGACAGTCGGAAACGAGCAGTACTTC
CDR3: CASSPGTVGNEQYF

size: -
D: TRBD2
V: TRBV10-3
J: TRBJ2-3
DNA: TGTGCCATCAGTGAGTCCGGGACTATCACAGATACGCAGTATTTT
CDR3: CAISESGTITDTQYF

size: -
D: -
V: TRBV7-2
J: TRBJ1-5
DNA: TGTGCCAGCAGCGCTCAGGGACAGCCCCAGCATTTT
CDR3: CASSAQGQPQHF

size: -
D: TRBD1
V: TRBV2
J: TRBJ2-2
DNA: TGTGCCAGCAGTGAAGTGGGGACAGGGAACACCGGGGAGCTGTTTTTT
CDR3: CASSEVGTGNTGELFF

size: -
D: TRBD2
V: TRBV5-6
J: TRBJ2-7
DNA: TGTGCCAGCAGCTGGACTAGCGGGAGCTCCTACGAGCAGTACTTC
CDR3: CASSWTSGSSYEQYF

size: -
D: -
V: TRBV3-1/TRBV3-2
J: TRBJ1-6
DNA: TGTGCCAGCACCCAGGGGCGTCGGAATTCACCCCTCCACTTT
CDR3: CASTQGRRNSPLHF